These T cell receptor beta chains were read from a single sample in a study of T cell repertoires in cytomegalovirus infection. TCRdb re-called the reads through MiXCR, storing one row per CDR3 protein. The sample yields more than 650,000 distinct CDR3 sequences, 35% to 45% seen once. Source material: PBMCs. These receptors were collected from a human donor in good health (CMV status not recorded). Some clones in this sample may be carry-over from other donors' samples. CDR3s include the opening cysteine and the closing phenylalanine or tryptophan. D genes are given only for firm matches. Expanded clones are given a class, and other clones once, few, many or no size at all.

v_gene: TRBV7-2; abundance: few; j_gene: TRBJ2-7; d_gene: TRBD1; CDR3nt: TGTGCCAGCAGCCAACTCCCGGGACAGTCCTACGAGCAGTACTTC; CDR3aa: CASSQLPGQSYEQYF
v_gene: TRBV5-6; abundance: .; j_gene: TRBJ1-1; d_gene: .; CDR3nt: TGTGCCAGCAGCTTGATACCAGGGCGAGCTTTCTTT; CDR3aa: CASSLIPGRAFF
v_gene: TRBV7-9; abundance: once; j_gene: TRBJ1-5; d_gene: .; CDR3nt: TGTGCCAGCAGCTTAGAAGGGGGTTGGCAGCCCCAGCATTTT; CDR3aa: CASSLEGGWQPQHF
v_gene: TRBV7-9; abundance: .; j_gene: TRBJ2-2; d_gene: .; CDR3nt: TGTGCCAGCAGCTTCCCCTCGGCGTCGAACACCGGGGAGCTGTTTTTT; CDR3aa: CASSFPSASNTGELFF
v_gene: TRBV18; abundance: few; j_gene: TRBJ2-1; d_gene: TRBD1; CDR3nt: TGTGCCAGCTCACCATGGGGACAGGGGAGCTCCTACAATGAGCAGTTCTTC; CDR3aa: CASSPWGQGSSYNEQFF
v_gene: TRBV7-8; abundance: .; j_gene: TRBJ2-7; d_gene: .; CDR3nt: TGTGCCAGCGAAATACCGGGGGTCTACGAGCAGTACTTC; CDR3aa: CASEIPGVYEQYF
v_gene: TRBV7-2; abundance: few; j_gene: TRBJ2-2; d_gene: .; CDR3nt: TGTGCCAGCAGCTCTAGCTACACCGGGGAGCTGTTTTTT; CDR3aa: CASSSSYTGELFF
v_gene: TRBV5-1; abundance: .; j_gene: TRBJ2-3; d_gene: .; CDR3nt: TGCGCCAGCAGCTTGAGTCAGGGCGGCACAGATACGCAGTATTTT; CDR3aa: CASSLSQGGTDTQYF
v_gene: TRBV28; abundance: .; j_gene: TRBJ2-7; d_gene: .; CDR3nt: TGTGCCAGCAGTTTAGGGGGCTGGGGGGTAGAGCAGTACTTC; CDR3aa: CASSLGGWGVEQYF
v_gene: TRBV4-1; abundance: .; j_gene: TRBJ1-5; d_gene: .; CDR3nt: TGCGCCAGCAGCCAAGAGCGGGGCAATCAGCCCCAGCATTTT; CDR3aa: CASSQERGNQPQHF
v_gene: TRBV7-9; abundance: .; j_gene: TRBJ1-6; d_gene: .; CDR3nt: TGTGCCAGCAGCTCCTATGAAGGCATGAATTCACCCCTCCACTTT; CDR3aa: CASSSYEGMNSPLHF
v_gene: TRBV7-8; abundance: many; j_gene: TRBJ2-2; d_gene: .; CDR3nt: TGTGCCAGCAGCTGGGGTAACACCGGGGAGCTGTTTTTT; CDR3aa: CASSWGNTGELFF
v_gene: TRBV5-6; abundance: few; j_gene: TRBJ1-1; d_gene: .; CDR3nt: TGTGCCAGCAGCTCCGGATTCCAGGGAAGTCTCACTGAAGCTTTCTTT; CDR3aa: CASSSGFQGSLTEAFF
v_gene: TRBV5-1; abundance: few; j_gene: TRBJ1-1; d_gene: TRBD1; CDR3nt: TGCGCCAGCAGCTCTAGGACCACAGGGGCTGAAGCTTTCTTT; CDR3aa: CASSSRTTGAEAFF
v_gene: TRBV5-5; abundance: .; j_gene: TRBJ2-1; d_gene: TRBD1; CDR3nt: TGTGCCAGCAGCACGGGGGGACAGGGGGCGCATGAGCAGTTCTTC; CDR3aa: CASSTGGQGAHEQFF
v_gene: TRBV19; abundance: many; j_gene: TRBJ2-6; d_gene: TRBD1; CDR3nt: TGTGCCAGTACCACCGGACAGGGGGCCTCTGGGGCCAACGTCCTGACTTTC; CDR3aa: CASTTGQGASGANVLTF
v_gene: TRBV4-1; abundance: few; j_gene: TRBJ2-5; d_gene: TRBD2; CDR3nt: TGCGCCAGCAGCCCAGCGGGAGACGGAGAGACCCAGTACTTC; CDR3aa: CASSPAGDGETQYF
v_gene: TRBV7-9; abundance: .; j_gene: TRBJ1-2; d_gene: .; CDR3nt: TGTGCCAGCAGCCCGAACGGGGGTGATGGCTACACCTTC; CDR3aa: CASSPNGGDGYTF
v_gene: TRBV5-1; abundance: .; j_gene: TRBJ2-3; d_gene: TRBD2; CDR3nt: TGCGCCAGCAGCTCGCGGACTAGCGGGGGCACAGATACGCAGTATTTT; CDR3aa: CASSSRTSGGTDTQYF
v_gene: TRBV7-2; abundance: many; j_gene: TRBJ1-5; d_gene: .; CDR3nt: TGTGCCAGCAGCTTAGGGGGGGCGAATCAGCCCCAGCATTTT; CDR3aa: CASSLGGANQPQHF
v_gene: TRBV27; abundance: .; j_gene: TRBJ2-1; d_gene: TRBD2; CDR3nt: TGTGCCAGCAGTAGGGGACTAGCGGGGGAGCAGTTCTTC; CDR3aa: CASSRGLAGEQFF
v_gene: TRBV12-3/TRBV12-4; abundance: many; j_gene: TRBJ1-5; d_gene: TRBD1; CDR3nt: TGTGCCACCACAAAGACAGGGCCCGATCAGCCCCAGCATTTT; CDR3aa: CATTKTGPDQPQHF
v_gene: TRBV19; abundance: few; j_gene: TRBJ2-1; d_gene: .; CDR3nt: TGTGCCAGTAGTATAACTTTGGGGCCCTACAATGAGCAGTTCTTC; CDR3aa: CASSITLGPYNEQFF
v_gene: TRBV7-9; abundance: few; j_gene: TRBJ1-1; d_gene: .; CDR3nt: TGTGCCAGCAGCTCTCCGACTCGGAGAACTGAAGCTTTCTTT; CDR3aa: CASSSPTRRTEAFF
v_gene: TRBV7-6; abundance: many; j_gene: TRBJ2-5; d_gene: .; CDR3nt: TGTGCCAGCAGCGTCAGTTCTCGACTCCCGAAAGAGACCCAGTACTTC; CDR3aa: CASSVSSRLPKETQYF
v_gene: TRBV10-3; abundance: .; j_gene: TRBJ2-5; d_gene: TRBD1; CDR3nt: TGTGCCATCAGTGAGGTTGCTGGGACAGCCGAAGAGACCCAGTACTTC; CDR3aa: CAISEVAGTAEETQYF
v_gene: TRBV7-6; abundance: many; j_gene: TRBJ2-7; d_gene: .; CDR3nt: TGTGCCAGCAGCTCGACAGATTCCTACGAGCAGTACTTC; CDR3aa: CASSSTDSYEQYF
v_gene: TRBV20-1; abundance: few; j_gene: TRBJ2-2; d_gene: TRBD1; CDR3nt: TGCAGTGCTAGGCCAGGGGGAGCGAACACCGGGGAGCTGTTTTTT; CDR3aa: CSARPGGANTGELFF
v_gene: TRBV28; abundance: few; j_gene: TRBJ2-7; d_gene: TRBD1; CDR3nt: TGTGCCAGCAGCACGGGACAGGGGGTCTCCTACGAGCAGTACTTC; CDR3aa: CASSTGQGVSYEQYF
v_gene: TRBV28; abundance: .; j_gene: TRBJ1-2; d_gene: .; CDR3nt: TGTGCCAGCGGTAGATCCTATGGCTACACCTTC; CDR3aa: CASGRSYGYTF
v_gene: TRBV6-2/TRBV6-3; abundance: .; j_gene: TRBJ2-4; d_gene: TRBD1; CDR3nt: TGTGCCAGCACCCGGACAGGGGCTAACATTCAGTACTTC; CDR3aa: CASTRTGANIQYF
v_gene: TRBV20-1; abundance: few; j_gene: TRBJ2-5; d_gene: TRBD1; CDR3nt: TGCAGTGCTAGTACGACAGGGCTTCGGGCCCAGTACTTC; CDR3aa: CSASTTGLRAQYF
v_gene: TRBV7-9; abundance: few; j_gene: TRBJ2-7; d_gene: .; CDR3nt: TGTGCCAGCAGCTTAGATCTGGGCGAGCAGTACTTC; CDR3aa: CASSLDLGEQYF
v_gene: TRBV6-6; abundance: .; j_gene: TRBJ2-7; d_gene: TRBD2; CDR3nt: TGTGCCAGCAGTTACCAAACTAGCGGGAGTAAGTACTTC; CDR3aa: CASSYQTSGSKYF
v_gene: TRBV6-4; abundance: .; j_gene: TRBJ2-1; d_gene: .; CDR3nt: TGTGCCAACAGTGACTCGTGGGGAAATGAGCAGTTCTTC; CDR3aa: CANSDSWGNEQFF
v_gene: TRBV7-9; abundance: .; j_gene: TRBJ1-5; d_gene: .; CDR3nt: TGTGCCAGCAGCTTTGGGGTGGACCCCAATCAGCCCCAGCATTTT; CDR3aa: CASSFGVDPNQPQHF
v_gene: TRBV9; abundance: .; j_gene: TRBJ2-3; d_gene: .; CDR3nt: TGTGCCAGCAGCTCCTACCTTATTGATACGCAGTATTTT; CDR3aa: CASSSYLIDTQYF
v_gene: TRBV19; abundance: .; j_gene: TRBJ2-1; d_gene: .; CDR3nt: TGTGCCAGTAGTATCGAGCGGGAGCAGTTCTTC; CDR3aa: CASSIEREQFF
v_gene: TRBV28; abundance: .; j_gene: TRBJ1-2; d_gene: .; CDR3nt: TGTGCCAGCGCAAAGAAGGGTGACTACACCTTC; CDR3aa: CASAKKGDYTF
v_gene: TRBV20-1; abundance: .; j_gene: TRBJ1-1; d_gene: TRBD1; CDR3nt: TGCAGTGCCGACAGGGCTCTGAACACTGAAGCTTTCTTT; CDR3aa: CSADRALNTEAFF
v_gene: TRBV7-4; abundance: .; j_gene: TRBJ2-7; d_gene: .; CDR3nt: TGTGCCAGCAGCGGGCGAGACCCCTACGAGCAGTACTTC; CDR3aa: CASSGRDPYEQYF
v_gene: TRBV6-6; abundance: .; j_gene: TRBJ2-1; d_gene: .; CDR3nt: TGTGCCAGCAACCGAGGGGTCAATGAGCAGTTCTTC; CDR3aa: CASNRGVNEQFF
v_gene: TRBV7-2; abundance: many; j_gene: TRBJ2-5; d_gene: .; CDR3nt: TGTGCCAGCAGCTTAGGTGGGAAGCAAGAGACCCAGTACTTC; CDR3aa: CASSLGGKQETQYF
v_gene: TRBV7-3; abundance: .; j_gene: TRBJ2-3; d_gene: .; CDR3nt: TGTGCCAGCACCGACCGTGGGGGCACGCAGTATTTT; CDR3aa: CASTDRGGTQYF
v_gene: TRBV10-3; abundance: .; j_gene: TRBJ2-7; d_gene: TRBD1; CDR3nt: TGTGCCAGCAGACAGGGGGCGTTGGGCTACGAGCAGTACTTC; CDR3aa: CASRQGALGYEQYF